This passage covers 3 T cell receptor beta chains from one sample sequenced in a study of blood T cell repertoires in COVID-19. TCRdb's copy holds only in-frame clones and misses some; the assay was immunoSEQ multiplex PCR. The sample lists some 450,000 clones; about 90% were seen once. The sequenced sample was peripheral blood. Receptors originate from a man aged 18 to 30 with COVID-19, enrolled during active disease.

The chain employs TRBV7-9 and TRBJ2-1; 10 bases line up with TRBD2. J lost 0 bases, V lost 5 bases, and 4 bases had no gene match. Germline loops: CDR1 SEHNR, CDR2 FQNEAQ (reference sequence). The CDR3 is 16 amino acids. CDR3 nucleotide sequence: TGTGCCAGCAGCGGACTAGCGGAGCGCTCCTACAATGAGCAGTTCTTC. Its protein product is CASSGLAERSYNEQFF.

V gene TRBV6-5 combines with J gene TRBJ2-2; 7 positions agree with TRBD1. From germline, CDR1 is MNHEY and CDR2 SVGAGI. The CDR3 spans 15 residues. With 6 bases clipped from V and 0 bases from J, the junction kept 4 bases outside the gene matches. CDR3 bases: TGTGCCAGCAGATTTCAGGGGGCGAACACCGGGGAGCTGTTTTTT. Translation gives CASRFQGANTGELFF.

The chain employs TRBV6-2 or TRBV6-3 and TRBJ1-4, with D possibly matching TRBD1 (5 bases). The CDR3 runs to 13 residues. Per germline, CDR1 MNHEY and CDR2 SVGEGT. Trimming left V 1 base short and J 8 bases short, with 8 bases between. The chain's CDR3 is CASSYLGPEKLFF. In DNA form, the CDR3 reads TGTGCCAGCAGTTACTTGGGGCCCGAAAAACTGTTTTTT.